The present TCR beta chain was sequenced within a study of vaccination and CD4 T cells after COVID-19. Study information: Convalescents were six males and four females, two of them Hispanic. Two doses of either BNT162b2 or mRNA-1273 vaccine went to participants.

Study-wide points: The rise in median SARS-CoV-2-reactive clonotypes, from roughly 19 to 38, was not significant.

The Oncomine TCR Beta short-read assay generated sequence data from the DNA of cultured CD4+ T cells. TCRdb re-derived calls from the PCR reads in MiXCR, one entry per CDR3 protein. The sample lists 10,000 or so distinct CDR3 sequences; 66% were seen once. A note on this clonotype: The antigen remains unidentified.

As for treatment: approximately 11-day PBMC culture with coronavirus spike peptide pools or control peptides (ViraFEST assay). Germline lookup yields CDR1 DFQATT and CDR2 SNEGSKA (reference sequence). V lost 0 bases, J lost 6 bases, and 21 bases lay in between. This CDR3 has 17 residues. The clonotype comes from a human donor who had recovered from COVID-19. This chain connects TRBV20-1 to TRBJ2-1; perhaps TRBD1 as D (5 bases). The sequenced sample consisted of CD4+ T cells from blood, cultured in vitro. CDR3 sequence (DNA): TGCAGTGCTAGAGATCCCAGGACACCCCGTAAGGGCAATGAGCAGTTCTTC. This sequence encodes CSARDPRTPRKGNEQFF.